The source of this TCR beta chain is a study of metastatic and nonmetastatic thyroid tumors. Study as a whole: Across peripheral blood and tumor or nodule tissue samples taken from malignant and benign thyroid patients, the repertoires were compared with one another. Study-wide findings and caveats: Reports indicated that malignant thyroid tumors showed significantly higher TCR beta diversity than benign nodules did, in blood and tumor.

Every patient was untreated before thyroid surgery. Trimming cost V 5 bases and J 0 bases, with 11 bases left between them. This CDR3 region has 15 residues. Looked up from germline, CDR1 is MRHNA and CDR2 is SNTAGT. Concerning this clone: As yet, its antigen is unknown.

Study processing details: CDR3 was compared across clinicopathological groups, and the resulting differences were used to build a distant-metastasis classifier for papillary thyroid cancer. TCRdb re-called clones via MiXCR from the PCR reads. TCRdb's processing, not the study's, gives the V and J calls here. The sample contains 30,000 to 35,000 clones, roughly 15% of which appear only once. The J gene is TRBJ2-1, the V gene TRBV6-4, with D hard to call. The TCR originated in a female donor with papillary thyroid cancer or a benign thyroid nodule (not recorded which). Some clones in this sample may be carry-over from other donors' samples. Sequences were obtained from blood. CDR3 coding DNA: TGTGCCAGCAGTCATAGCAAGAGCTCCTACAATGAGCAGTTCTTC. Its protein product is CASSHSKSSYNEQFF.